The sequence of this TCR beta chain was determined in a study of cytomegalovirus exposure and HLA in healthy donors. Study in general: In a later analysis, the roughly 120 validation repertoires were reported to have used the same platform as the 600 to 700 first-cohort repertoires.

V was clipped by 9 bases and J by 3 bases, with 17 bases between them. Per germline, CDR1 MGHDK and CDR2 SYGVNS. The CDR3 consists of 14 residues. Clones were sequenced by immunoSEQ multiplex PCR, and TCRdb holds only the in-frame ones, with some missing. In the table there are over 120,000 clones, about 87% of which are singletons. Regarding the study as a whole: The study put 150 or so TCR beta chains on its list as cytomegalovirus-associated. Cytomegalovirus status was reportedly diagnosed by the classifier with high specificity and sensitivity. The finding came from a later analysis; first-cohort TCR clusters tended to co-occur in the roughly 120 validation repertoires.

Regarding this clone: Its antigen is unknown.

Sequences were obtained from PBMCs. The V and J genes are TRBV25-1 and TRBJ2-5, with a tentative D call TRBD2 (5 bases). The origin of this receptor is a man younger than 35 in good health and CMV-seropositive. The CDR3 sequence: CASTTGVLEETQYF. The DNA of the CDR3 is TGTGCCAGTACTACCGGGGTTTTGGAAGAGACCCAGTACTTC.